Included here is one T cell receptor beta chain sequence, with context. This sample was taken from a study of cytomegalovirus exposure and HLA in healthy donors. Germline CDR1 is SGHTA and CDR2 is FQGNSA. The CDR3 covers 14 residues. With V trimmed by 5 bases and J by 6 bases, 6 bases remained unmatched. The primer mix had 60 Vbeta and 13 Jbeta primers. The authors' processing: Later work found 80 million or so unique TCR beta chains, with 9.5 million to 11 million shared. This table comes from immunoSEQ multiplex PCR, and its TCRdb copy is limited to in-frame clones, with some not included. The DNA gave D and trimming, while V, J and clone size come from that table. The repertoire includes about 64,000 clones, 60% to 80% of them detected once, and more than 5% sits in the top ten.

The chain carries TRBV7-2 and TRBJ2-2; the match to TRBD2 covers 7 bases. The origin of this receptor is a male donor in good health and CMV-seropositive. Sequenced: PBMCs. CDR3 in amino acids: CASSPSGAPGELFF. The CDR3 bases are TGTGCCAGCAGCCCAAGCGGGGCCCCCGGGGAGCTGTTTTTT.